The rows below give T cell receptor beta chains drawn from one sample of a study of T cell responses to AZD1222 COVID-19 vaccine. Assay used: immunoSEQ multiplex PCR; TCRdb lists only in-frame clones, some missing. The repertoire holds some 100,000 clones, with 87% as singletons. Sample: peripheral blood, taken 28 days after the second AZD1222 dose. The receptors originated from an adult who received the AZD1222 COVID-19 vaccine. Both conserved end residues are part of each CDR3. A D gene is named only where the DNA matches it firmly. The size field is filled for only some rows; it gives once, few, many or a size class.

clone size	CDR3 length	V gene	J gene	D gene	CDR3 protein	CDR3 DNA
NA	14	TRBV6-5	TRBJ2-7	TRBD2	CASRLAGASYEQYF	TGTGCCAGCAGGTTAGCGGGGGCCTCCTACGAGCAGTACTTC
few	13	TRBV6-5	TRBJ1-1	NA	CASSYRADTEAFF	TGTGCCAGCAGTTATCGGGCGGACACTGAAGCTTTCTTT
few	13	TRBV5-1	TRBJ1-5	NA	CASSRAGGGPQHF	TGCGCCAGCAGCCGGGCGGGAGGGGGGCCCCAGCATTTT
NA	16	TRBV7-8	TRBJ1-3	NA	CASSPAGSSSGNTIYF	TGTGCCAGCAGCCCCGCCGGGTCTAGCTCTGGAAACACCATATATTTT
NA	15	TRBV28	TRBJ1-6	NA	CASSSSEVSNSPLHF	TGTGCCAGCAGTTCCTCGGAGGTCTCTAATTCACCCCTCCACTTT
NA	16	TRBV27	TRBJ2-7	TRBD2	CASRDGLAGRGYEQYF	TGTGCCAGCAGGGACGGCCTAGCGGGTCGAGGCTACGAGCAGTACTTC
NA	11	TRBV7-9	TRBJ2-5	TRBD2	CASSGLGAQYF	TGTGCCAGCAGCGGACTAGGGGCCCAGTACTTC
once	15	TRBV15	TRBJ2-2	NA	CATSRDRGAAGELFF	TGTGCCACCAGCAGAGATCGGGGGGCGGCCGGGGAGCTGTTTTTT
NA	14	TRBV7-2	TRBJ2-5	NA	CASSFRQGRETQYF	TGTGCCAGCAGCTTTAGGCAGGGAAGAGAGACCCAGTACTTC
NA	12	TRBV6-5	TRBJ1-2	NA	CASIDSGSGYTF	TGTGCCAGCATCGACTCCGGGTCGGGCTACACCTTC
NA	12	TRBV6-2/TRBV6-3	TRBJ1-5	NA	CASSQPGQPQHF	TGTGCCAGCAGTCAGCCTGGGCAGCCCCAGCATTTT
NA	14	TRBV7-2	TRBJ1-4	NA	CASSPMQGSEKLFF	TGTGCCAGCAGCCCCATGCAGGGGAGCGAAAAACTGTTTTTT
NA	18	TRBV10-3	TRBJ2-5	TRBD2	CAISAPIPGLAGEETQYF	TGTGCCATCAGCGCCCCTATTCCGGGACTAGCGGGAGAAGAGACCCAGTACTTC
few	18	TRBV28	TRBJ2-5	NA	CASSLSPHMGGNQETQYF	TGTGCCAGCAGTTTATCGCCGCATATGGGGGGAAACCAAGAGACCCAGTACTTC
NA	15	TRBV18	TRBJ2-5	NA	CASSPPGLPQETQYF	TGTGCCAGCTCACCACCCGGACTACCCCAAGAGACCCAGTACTTC
once	15	TRBV29-1	TRBJ2-3	NA	CSVATSGGRGDTQYF	TGCAGCGTTGCCACCTCCGGGGGCCGGGGAGATACGCAGTATTTT
NA	16	TRBV13	TRBJ2-3	TRBD2	CASSPRTSGRGNTQYF	TGTGCCAGCAGCCCCCGGACTAGCGGGAGAGGAAATACGCAGTATTTT
NA	14	TRBV18	TRBJ2-7	NA	CASSPFSSTYEQYF	TGTGCCAGCTCACCATTCTCCAGCACCTACGAGCAGTACTTC
NA	13	TRBV27	TRBJ1-5	NA	CASRPRGNQPQHF	TGTGCCAGCAGGCCCAGGGGCAATCAGCCCCAGCATTTT
NA	15	TRBV5-1	TRBJ1-1	TRBD1	CASSLGTGVFTEAFF	TGCGCCAGCAGCTTGGGGACAGGGGTTTTCACTGAAGCTTTCTTT
few	16	TRBV4-2	TRBJ2-1	NA	CASSQDRGRGSDEQFF	TGTGCCAGCAGCCAAGATCGGGGGCGGGGGAGCGATGAGCAGTTCTTC
NA	15	TRBV5-1	TRBJ2-7	NA	CASSLEWGARYEQYF	TGCGCCAGCAGCTTGGAATGGGGCGCAAGGTACGAGCAGTACTTC
NA	17	TRBV9	TRBJ2-6	NA	CASSPSQGFTGANVLTF	TGTGCCAGCAGCCCCTCGCAGGGGTTCACTGGGGCCAACGTCCTGACTTTC
NA	14	TRBV5-1	TRBJ2-3	TRBD1	CASSARQGTDTQYF	TGCGCCAGCAGCGCGAGACAGGGGACAGATACGCAGTATTTT
once	15	TRBV5-4	TRBJ1-1	NA	CASSLQSGGGTEAFF	TGTGCCAGCAGCCTACAATCCGGCGGTGGCACTGAAGCTTTCTTT
NA	12	TRBV7-8	TRBJ2-5	NA	CASSPWGETQYF	TGTGCCAGCAGCCCCTGGGGGGAGACCCAGTACTTC
NA	14	TRBV7-2	TRBJ2-7	TRBD1	CASSTTIGGGEQYF	TGTGCCAGCAGTACTACTATAGGGGGCGGCGAGCAGTACTTC
once	15	TRBV27	TRBJ1-5	TRBD1	CASSSGTVSNQPQHF	TGTGCCAGCAGTTCAGGGACAGTTAGCAATCAGCCCCAGCATTTT
NA	16	TRBV5-1	TRBJ2-3	TRBD2	CASSLEAGAYRDTQYF	TGCGCCAGCAGCTTGGAAGCGGGGGCCTACCGAGATACGCAGTATTTT
NA	12	TRBV6-5	TRBJ2-5	NA	CASSATVGTQYF	TGTGCCAGCAGCGCCACTGTGGGGACCCAGTACTTC
few	16	TRBV5-6	TRBJ2-1	TRBD2	CASSPRASGGWNEQFF	TGTGCCAGCAGCCCGAGGGCTAGCGGGGGGTGGAATGAGCAGTTCTTC
NA	18	TRBV28	TRBJ1-1	TRBD1	CASSPRDRGYRRGTEAFF	TGTGCCAGCAGTCCCCGGGACAGGGGCTATCGGCGGGGCACTGAAGCTTTCTTT
few	13	TRBV2	TRBJ2-5	TRBD2	CASERGPQETQYF	TGTGCCAGCGAGCGGGGGCCTCAAGAGACCCAGTACTTC
NA	14	TRBV6-4	TRBJ1-1	NA	CARHGGDGDTEAFF	TGTGCCAGACACGGGGGCGATGGGGACACTGAAGCTTTCTTT
NA	15	TRBV18	TRBJ1-1	TRBD1	CASSRTDRVDTEAFF	TGTGCCAGCTCACGAACGGACAGGGTAGACACTGAAGCTTTCTTT